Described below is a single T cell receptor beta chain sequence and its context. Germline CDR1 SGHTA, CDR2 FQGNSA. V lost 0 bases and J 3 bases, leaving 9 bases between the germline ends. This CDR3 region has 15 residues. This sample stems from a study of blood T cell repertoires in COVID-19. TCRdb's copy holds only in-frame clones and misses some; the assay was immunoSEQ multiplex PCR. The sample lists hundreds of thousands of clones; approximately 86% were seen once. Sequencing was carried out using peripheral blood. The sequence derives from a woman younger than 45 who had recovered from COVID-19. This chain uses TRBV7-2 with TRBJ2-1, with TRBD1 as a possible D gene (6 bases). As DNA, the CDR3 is TGTGCCAGCAGCTTAGCGGACAGCGTCTACAATGAGCAGTTCTTC. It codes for CASSLADSVYNEQFF.